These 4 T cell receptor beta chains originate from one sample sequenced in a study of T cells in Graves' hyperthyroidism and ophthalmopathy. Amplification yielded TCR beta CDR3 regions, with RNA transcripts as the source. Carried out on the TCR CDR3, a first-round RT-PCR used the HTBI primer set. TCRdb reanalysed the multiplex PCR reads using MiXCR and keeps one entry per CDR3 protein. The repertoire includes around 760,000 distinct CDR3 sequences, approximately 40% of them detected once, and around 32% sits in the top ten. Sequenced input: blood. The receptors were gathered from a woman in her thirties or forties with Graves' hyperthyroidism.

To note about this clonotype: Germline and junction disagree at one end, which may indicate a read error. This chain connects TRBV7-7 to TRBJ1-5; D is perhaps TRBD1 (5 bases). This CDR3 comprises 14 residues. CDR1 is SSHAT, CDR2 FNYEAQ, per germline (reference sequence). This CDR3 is CASSFQSREQPQHF. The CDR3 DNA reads TGTGCTAGCAGCTTCCAAAGCAGGGAACAGCCCCAGCATTTT.

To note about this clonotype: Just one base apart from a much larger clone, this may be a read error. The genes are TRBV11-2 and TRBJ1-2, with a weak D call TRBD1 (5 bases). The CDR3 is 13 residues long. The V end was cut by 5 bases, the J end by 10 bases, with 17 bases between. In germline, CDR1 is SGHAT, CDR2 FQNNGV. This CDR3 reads CASSRGVGRDYTF. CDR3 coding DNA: TGTGCCAGCAGCCGGGGCGTCGGGCGAGACTACACCTTC.

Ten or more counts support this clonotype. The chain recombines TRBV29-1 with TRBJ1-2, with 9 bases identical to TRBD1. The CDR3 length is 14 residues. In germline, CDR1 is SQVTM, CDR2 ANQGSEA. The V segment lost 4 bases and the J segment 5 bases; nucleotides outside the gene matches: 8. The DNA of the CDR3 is TGCAGCGTTGGCGGGGGACAGGGACTATATGGCTACACCTTC. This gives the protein CSVGGGQGLYGYTF.

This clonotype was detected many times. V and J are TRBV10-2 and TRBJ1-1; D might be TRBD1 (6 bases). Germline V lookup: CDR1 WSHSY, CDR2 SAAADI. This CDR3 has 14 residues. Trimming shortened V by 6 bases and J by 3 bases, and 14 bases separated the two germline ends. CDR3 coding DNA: TGCGCCAGCAGAGCCAGGGGCTCGGACACTGAAGCTTTCTTT. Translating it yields CASRARGSDTEAFF.